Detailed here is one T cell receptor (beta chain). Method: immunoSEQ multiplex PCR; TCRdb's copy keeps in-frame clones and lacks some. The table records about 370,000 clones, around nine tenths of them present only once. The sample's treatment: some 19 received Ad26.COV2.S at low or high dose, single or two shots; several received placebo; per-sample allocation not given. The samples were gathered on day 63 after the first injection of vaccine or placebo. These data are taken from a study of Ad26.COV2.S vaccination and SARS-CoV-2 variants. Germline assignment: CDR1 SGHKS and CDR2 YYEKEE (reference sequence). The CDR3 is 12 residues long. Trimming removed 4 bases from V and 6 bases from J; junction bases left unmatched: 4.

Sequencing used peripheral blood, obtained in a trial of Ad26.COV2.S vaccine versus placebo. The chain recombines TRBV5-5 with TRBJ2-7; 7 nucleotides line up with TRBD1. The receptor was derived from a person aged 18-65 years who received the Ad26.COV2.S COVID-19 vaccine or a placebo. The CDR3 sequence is CASSRYRGEQYF. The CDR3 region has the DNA TGTGCCAGCAGCCGGTACAGGGGCGAGCAGTACTTC.